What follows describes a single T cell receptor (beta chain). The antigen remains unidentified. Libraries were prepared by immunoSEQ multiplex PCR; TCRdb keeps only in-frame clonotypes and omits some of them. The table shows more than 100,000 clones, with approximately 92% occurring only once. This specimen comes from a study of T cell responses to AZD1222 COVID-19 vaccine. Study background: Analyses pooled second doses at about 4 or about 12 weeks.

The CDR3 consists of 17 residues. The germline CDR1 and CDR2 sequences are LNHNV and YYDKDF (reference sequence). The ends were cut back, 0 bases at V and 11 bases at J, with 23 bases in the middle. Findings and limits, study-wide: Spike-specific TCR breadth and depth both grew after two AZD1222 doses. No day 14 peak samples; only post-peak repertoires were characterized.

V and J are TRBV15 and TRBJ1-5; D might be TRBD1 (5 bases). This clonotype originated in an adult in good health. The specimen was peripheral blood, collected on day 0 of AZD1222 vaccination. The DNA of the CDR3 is TGTGCCACCAGCAGAGATCGGTTCAGGGCAGAATCAGTGGCCCAGCATTTT. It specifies CATSRDRFRAESVAQHF.